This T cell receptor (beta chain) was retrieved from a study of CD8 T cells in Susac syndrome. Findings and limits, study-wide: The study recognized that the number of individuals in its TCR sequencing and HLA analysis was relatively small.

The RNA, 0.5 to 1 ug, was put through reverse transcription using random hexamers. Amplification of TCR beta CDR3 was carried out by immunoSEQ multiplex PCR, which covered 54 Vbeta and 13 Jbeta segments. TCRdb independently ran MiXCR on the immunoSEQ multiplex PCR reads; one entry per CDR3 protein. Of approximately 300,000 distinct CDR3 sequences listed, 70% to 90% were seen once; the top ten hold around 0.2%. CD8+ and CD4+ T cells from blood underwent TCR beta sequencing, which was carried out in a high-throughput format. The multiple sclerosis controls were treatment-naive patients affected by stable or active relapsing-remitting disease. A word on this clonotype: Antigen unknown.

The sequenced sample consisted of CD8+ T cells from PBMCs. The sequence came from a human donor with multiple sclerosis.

The DNA of the CDR3 is TGCAGTGCTAGATCCCTGGCGGGAGGATCCTACAATGAGCAGTTCTTC. It yields the protein CSARSLAGGSYNEQFF. This chain links TRBV20-1 with TRBJ2-1, with 8 bases that match TRBD2. The CDR3 spans 16 residues. Germline lookup yields CDR1 DFQATT and CDR2 SNEGSKA (reference sequence). V lost 2 bases to trimming and J lost 1 base; unmatched junction nucleotides: 7.